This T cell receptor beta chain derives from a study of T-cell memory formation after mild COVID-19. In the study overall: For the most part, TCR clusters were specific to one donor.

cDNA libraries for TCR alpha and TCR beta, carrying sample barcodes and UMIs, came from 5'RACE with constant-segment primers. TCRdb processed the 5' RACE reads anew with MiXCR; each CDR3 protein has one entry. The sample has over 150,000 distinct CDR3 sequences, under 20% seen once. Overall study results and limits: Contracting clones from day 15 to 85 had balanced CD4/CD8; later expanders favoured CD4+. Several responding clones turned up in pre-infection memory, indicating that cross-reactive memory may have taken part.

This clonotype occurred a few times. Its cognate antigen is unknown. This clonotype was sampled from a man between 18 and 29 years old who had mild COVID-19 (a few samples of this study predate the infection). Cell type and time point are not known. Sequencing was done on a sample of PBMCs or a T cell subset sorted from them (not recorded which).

CDR3 in amino acids: CSARPGQTENSPLHF. For the CDR3, the DNA is TGCAGTGCTAGACCCGGACAGACCGAAAATTCACCCCTCCACTTT. The chain links TRBV20-1 to TRBJ1-6; possible D gene TRBD1, 6 bases. The germline V gene encodes CDR1 DFQATT and CDR2 SNEGSKA (reference sequence). This CDR3 comprises 15 residues. The V end was cut by 2 bases, the J end by 7 bases, with 15 bases between.